The rows below give T cell receptor beta chains drawn from one sample of a study of early T cells in non-severe SARS-CoV-2 infection. TCRdb fed the 5' RACE reads into MiXCR, producing one record per CDR3 protein. The table lists about 66,000 distinct CDR3 sequences, 13% of them singletons. Sequencing was done on a sample of whole blood. These receptor sequences come from an adult who was a healthcare worker with PCR-confirmed SARS-CoV-2 infection or an uninfected control (not recorded which). Each CDR3 is given with its conserved first and last residue. A D gene is named only where the DNA matches it firmly. Where a row states a size, it is once, few, many or the class of an expanded clone; other rows omit it.

D	V	J	size	DNA	CDR3
TRBD1	TRBV28	TRBJ2-7	.	TGTGCCAGCGAAGGAGCCGGGACAGGGGGCCGGGACGAGCAGTACTTC	CASEGAGTGGRDEQYF
.	TRBV7-3	TRBJ1-1	many	TGTGCCAGCAGCTTAAACAGGCTTACTGAAGCTTTCTTT	CASSLNRLTEAFF
.	TRBV7-2	TRBJ2-1	many	TGTGCCAGCAGCTTAGGATCCGACAACAATGAGCAGTTCTTC	CASSLGSDNNEQFF
.	TRBV7-8	TRBJ2-1	.	TGTGCCAGCAGCCCAGGAGTTCGGGAGCAGTTCTTC	CASSPGVREQFF
.	TRBV7-8	TRBJ2-1	many	TGTGCCAGCAGCTCACAGCGAAGGGAGAGCTCCTACAATGAGCAGTTCTTC	CASSSQRRESSYNEQFF
TRBD2	TRBV10-3	TRBJ2-1	many	TGTGCCATCAGTGCACAGGGGACCTCCGGGACTAGCGGGAGGAATGAGCAGTTCTTC	CAISAQGTSGTSGRNEQFF
.	TRBV5-1	TRBJ2-5	few	TGCGCCAGCAGCCGGACGGGGGGCAATAAAGAGACCCAGTACTTC	CASSRTGGNKETQYF
.	TRBV5-5	TRBJ1-1	.	TGTGCCAGCAGCTTGTCCTACACTGAAGCTTTCTTT	CASSLSYTEAFF
.	TRBV3-1	TRBJ1-6	once	TGTGCCAGCAGCCAAGAACGAAGTAGGGGACTTAATTCACCCCTCCACTTT	CASSQERSRGLNSPLHF
.	TRBV3-1	TRBJ2-2	many	TGTGCCAGCAGCCAAGATCAGGGTAAAGCCGGGGAGCTGTTTTTT	CASSQDQGKAGELFF
.	TRBV4-2	TRBJ2-7	.	TGTGCCAGCAGCCAAGATTTCGCCGGTGCCTACGAGCAGTACTTC	CASSQDFAGAYEQYF
.	TRBV10-3	TRBJ2-1	.	TGTGCCATCAGTTATGAAGGGAATGAGCAGTTCTTC	CAISYEGNEQFF
.	TRBV20-1	TRBJ2-7	few	TGCAGTGCTGGGGAATTTAGCGGAGGGACGTACGAGCAGTACTTC	CSAGEFSGGTYEQYF
.	TRBV6-5	TRBJ1-2	many	TGTGCCAGCAGTTCACCGACAGATCTCTATGGCTACACCTTC	CASSSPTDLYGYTF
.	TRBV2	TRBJ2-7	few	TGTGCCAGCAGTAAAACCGGGACCCTCTACGAGCAGTACTTC	CASSKTGTLYEQYF
.	TRBV28	TRBJ1-1	.	TGTGCCAGCAGTACTCCGTACGGGGGCACCCTTGGAGCTTTCTTT	CASSTPYGGTLGAFF
.	TRBV6-6	TRBJ2-7	.	TGTGCCAGCGGCCCCGGCGGCTACGAGCAGTACTTC	CASGPGGYEQYF
.	TRBV10-1	TRBJ2-7	.	TGCGCCAGCGGGGACCTCCGAAGCAAGCAGTACTTC	CASGDLRSKQYF
.	TRBV19	TRBJ2-1	.	TGTGCCAGTAGTATAGGGCCCAATCTAGGGAATGAGCAGTTCTTC	CASSIGPNLGNEQFF
TRBD1	TRBV29-1	TRBJ1-3	many	TGCAGCGTCGTACAGGGGTTCTCTGGAAACACCATATATTTT	CSVVQGFSGNTIYF
.	TRBV5-1	TRBJ2-3	few	TGCGCCAGCAGCTACCGATCAACCGCGGATACGCAGTATTTT	CASSYRSTADTQYF
.	TRBV10-2	TRBJ2-7	few	TGCGCCAGCAGTGGAGTCACCTACGAGCAGTACTTC	CASSGVTYEQYF